The rows below give T cell receptor beta chains drawn from one sample of a study of T cell responses to AZD1222 COVID-19 vaccine. Some clones are missing from TCRdb's copy, which holds only in-frame ones; the method was immunoSEQ multiplex PCR. Altogether around 85,000 clones are present, under 90% being singletons, with the ten largest covering more than 1.2%. Source: peripheral blood, taken 28 days after the second AZD1222 dose. These receptors came from an adult who received the AZD1222 COVID-19 vaccine. Each CDR3 is given with its conserved first and last residue. D genes are given only for firm matches. Clone size appears in some rows only: once, few, many, or a class for an expanded clone.

d_gene	v_gene	j_gene	abundance	CDR3nt	CDR3aa
NA	TRBV19	TRBJ1-4	NA	TGTGCCAGTAGTATACAAGGGAGACCTGAAAAACTGTTTTTT	CASSIQGRPEKLFF
TRBD1	TRBV5-1	TRBJ2-2	once	TGCGCCAGCAGGCTAGGGACAGGGACCGGGGAGCTGTTTTTT	CASRLGTGTGELFF
NA	TRBV3-1/TRBV3-2	TRBJ1-6	NA	TGTGCCAGCAGCCCCGGGACATCTAATTCACCCCTCCACTTT	CASSPGTSNSPLHF
NA	TRBV27	TRBJ2-5	NA	TGTGCCAGCGCCGCAGTGACAGGGACTGAAGAGACCCAGTACTTC	CASAAVTGTEETQYF
NA	TRBV2	TRBJ2-4	NA	TGTGCCAGCAGGCTACATCAGGCCAAAAACATTCAGTACTTC	CASRLHQAKNIQYF
TRBD1	TRBV5-1	TRBJ2-7	NA	TGCGCCAGCAGCCTGGGACAGGGCAACGAGCAGTACTTC	CASSLGQGNEQYF
NA	TRBV7-9	TRBJ1-6	NA	TGTGCCAGCAGCTTTCAGGGTCTCTCACCCCTCCACTTT	CASSFQGLSPLHF
TRBD1	TRBV4-1	TRBJ1-4	NA	TGCGCCAGCAGCCAAGGAACCGGGACAGGGGTTAATGAAAAACTGTTTTTT	CASSQGTGTGVNEKLFF
NA	TRBV2	TRBJ2-7	NA	TGTGCCAGCAGGGTTACCTACGAGCAGTACTTC	CASRVTYEQYF
TRBD1	TRBV28	TRBJ1-2	NA	TGTGCCAGCCACACCGGGACAGGGAATTTGTCTGGCTACACCTTC	CASHTGTGNLSGYTF
NA	TRBV7-9	TRBJ2-2	once	TGTGCCAGCAGAACCTGGGACGGGGAACTGAACACCGGGGAGCTGTTTTTT	CASRTWDGELNTGELFF
NA	TRBV4-1	TRBJ1-6	once	TGCGCCAACAGCCAGGAACGACGCTCACCCCTCCACTTT	CANSQERRSPLHF
TRBD2	TRBV11-2	TRBJ2-3	NA	TGTGCCAGCAGCCCAAGACTAGCGGGGGGGAGTACGTCGACGCAGTATTTT	CASSPRLAGGSTSTQYF
NA	TRBV9	TRBJ1-4	few	TGTGCCAGCAGCGTAGCCCCCGGAGAGGGTGAAAAACTGTTTTTT	CASSVAPGEGEKLFF